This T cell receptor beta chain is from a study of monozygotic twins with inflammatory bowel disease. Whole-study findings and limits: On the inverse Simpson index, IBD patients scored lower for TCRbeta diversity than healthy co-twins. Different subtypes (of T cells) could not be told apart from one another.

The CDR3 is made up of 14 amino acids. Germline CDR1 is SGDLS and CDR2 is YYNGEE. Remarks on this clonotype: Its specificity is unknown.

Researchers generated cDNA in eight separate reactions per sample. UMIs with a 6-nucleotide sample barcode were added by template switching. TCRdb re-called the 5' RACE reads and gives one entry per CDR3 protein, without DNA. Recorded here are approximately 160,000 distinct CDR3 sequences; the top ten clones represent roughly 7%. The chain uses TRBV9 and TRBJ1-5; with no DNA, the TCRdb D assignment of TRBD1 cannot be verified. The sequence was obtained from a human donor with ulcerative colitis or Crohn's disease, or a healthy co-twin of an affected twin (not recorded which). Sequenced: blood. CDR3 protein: CASSVGQGVQPQHF.